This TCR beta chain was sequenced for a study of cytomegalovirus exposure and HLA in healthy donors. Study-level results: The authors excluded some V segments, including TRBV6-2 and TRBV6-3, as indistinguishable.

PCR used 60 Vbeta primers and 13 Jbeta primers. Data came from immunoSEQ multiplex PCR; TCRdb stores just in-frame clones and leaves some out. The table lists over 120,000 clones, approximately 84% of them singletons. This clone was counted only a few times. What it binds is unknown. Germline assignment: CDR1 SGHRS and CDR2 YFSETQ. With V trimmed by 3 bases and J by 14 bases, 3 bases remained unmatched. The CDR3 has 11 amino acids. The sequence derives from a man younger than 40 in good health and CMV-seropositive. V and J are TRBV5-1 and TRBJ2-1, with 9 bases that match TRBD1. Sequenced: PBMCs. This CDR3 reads CASSYGQGKFF. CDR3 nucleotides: TGCGCCAGCAGCTATGGACAGGGGAAGTTCTTC.